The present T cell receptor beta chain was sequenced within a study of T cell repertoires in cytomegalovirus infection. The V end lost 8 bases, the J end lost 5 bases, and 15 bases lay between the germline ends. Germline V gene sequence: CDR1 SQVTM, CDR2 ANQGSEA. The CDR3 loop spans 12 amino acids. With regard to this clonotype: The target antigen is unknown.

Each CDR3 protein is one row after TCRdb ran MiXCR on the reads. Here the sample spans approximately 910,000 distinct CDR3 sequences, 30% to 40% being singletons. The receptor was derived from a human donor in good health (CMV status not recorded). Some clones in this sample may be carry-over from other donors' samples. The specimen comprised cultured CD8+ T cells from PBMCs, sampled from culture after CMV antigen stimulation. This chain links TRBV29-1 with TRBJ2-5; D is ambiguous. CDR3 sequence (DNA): TGCAGCACCCGAGGACCCGAGGAGACCCAGTACTTC. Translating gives CSTRGPEETQYF.